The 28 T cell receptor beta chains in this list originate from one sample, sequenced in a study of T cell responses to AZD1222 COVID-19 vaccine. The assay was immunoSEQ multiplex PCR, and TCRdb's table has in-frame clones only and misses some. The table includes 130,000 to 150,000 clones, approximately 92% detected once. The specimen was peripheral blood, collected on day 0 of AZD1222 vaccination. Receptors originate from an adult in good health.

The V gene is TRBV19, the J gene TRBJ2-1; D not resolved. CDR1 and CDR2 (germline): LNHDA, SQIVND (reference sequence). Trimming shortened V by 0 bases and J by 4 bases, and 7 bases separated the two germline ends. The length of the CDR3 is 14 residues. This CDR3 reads CASSIDGSYNEQFF. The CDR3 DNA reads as TGTGCCAGTAGTATAGATGGGTCGTACAATGAGCAGTTCTTC.

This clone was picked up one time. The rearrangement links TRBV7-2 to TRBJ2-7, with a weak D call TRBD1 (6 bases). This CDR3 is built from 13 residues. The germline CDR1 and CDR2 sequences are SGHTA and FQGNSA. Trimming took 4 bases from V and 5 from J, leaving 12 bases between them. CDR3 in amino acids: CASSSGHINEQYF. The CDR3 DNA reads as TGTGCCAGCAGCTCGGGACATATCAACGAGCAGTACTTC.

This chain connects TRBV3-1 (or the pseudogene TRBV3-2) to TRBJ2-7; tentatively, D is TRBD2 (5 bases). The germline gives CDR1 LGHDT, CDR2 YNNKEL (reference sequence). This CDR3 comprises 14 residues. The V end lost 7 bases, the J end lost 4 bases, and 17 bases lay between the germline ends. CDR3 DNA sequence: TGTGCCAGCACATCGGAGGCCAAGATTTACGAGCAGTACTTC. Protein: CASTSEAKIYEQYF.

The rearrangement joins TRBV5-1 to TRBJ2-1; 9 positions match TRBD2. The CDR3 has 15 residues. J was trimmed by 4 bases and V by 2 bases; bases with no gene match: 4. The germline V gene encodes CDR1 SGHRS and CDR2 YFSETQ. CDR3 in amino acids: CASSFGTSRYNEQFF. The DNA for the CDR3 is TGCGCCAGCAGCTTCGGGACTAGCCGGTACAATGAGCAGTTCTTC.

DNA for the CDR3: TGTGCCAGCAGCCTACAGGGGGTACAAAACATTCAGTACTTC. Its protein product is CASSLQGVQNIQYF. This rearrangement joins TRBV11-2 to TRBJ2-4, with TRBD1 matching over 8 bases. This CDR3 is 14 amino acids long. Unmatched junction bases numbered 5, after V lost 5 bases and J lost 5 bases. Germline CDR1 reads SGHAT; CDR2 reads FQNNGV.

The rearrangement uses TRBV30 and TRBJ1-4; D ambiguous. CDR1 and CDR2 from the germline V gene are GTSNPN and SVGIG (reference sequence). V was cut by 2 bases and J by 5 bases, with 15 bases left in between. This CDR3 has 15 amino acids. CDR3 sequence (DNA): TGTGCCTGGAGTCGTTCCCGAGATATGAATGAAAAACTGTTTTTT. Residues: CAWSRSRDMNEKLFF.

The chain's CDR3 is CASSLAGGYSGSVADTQYF. The CDR3 coding sequence is TGCGCCAGCAGCTTGGCCGGCGGGTATAGCGGGAGTGTGGCAGATACGCAGTATTTT. The V gene is TRBV5-1, the J gene TRBJ2-3; 9 positions match TRBD2. The germline CDR1 and CDR2 sequences are SGHRS and YFSETQ. Trimming cost V 0 bases and J 4 bases; bases outside gene matches: 15. The CDR3 runs to 19 residues.

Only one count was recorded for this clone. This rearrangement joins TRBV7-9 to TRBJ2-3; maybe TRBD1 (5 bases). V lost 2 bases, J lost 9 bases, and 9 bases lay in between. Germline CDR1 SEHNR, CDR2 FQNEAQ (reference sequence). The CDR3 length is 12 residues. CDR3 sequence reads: CASSLLRGTQYF. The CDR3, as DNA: TGTGCCAGCAGCTTATTAAGGGGCACGCAGTATTTT.

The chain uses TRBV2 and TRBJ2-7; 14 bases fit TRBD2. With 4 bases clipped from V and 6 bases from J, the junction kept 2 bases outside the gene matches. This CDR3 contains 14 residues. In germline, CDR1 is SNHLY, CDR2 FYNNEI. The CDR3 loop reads CASSGGLAGGEQYF. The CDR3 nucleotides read TGTGCCAGCAGTGGAGGACTAGCGGGAGGCGAGCAGTACTTC. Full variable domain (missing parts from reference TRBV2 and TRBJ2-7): EPEVTQTPSHQVTQMGQEVILRCVPISNHLYFYWYRQILGQKVEFLVSFYNNEISEKSEIFDDQFSVERPDGSNFTLKIRSTKLEDSAMYFCASSGGLAGGEQYFGPGTRLTVT.

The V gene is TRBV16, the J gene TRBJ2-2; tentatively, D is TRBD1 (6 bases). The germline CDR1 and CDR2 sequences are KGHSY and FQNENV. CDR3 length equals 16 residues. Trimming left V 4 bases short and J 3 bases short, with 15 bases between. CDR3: CASSRLGTSYTGELFF. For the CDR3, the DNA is TGTGCCAGCAGCCGACTCGGGACATCGTACACCGGGGAGCTGTTTTTT.

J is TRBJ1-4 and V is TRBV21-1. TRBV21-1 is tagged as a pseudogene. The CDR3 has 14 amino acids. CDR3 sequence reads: CASSKTDCNEKLFF. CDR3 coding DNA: TGTGCCAGCAGCAAAACCGACTGTAATGAAAAACTGTTTTTT.

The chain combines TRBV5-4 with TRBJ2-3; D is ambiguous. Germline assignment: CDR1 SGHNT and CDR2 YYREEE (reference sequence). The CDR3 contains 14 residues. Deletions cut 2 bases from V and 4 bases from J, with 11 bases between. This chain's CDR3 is CASSFLGPPDTQYF. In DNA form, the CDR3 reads TGTGCCAGCAGCTTTCTAGGCCCTCCAGATACGCAGTATTTT.

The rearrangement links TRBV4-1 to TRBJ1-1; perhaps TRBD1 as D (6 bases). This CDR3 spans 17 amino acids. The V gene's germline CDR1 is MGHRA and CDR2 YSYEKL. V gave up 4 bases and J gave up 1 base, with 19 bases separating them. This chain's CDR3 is CASSPRPGALENTEAFF. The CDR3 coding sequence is TGCGCCAGCAGCCCTAGACCAGGGGCGTTGGAGAACACTGAAGCTTTCTTT.

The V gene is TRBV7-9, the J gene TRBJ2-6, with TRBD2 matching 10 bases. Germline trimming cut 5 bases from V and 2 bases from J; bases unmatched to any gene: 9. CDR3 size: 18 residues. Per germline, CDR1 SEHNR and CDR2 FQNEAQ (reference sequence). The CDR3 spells CASSLTTSGYAGANVLTF. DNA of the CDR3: TGTGCCAGCAGCCTCACGACTAGCGGGTATGCTGGGGCCAACGTCCTGACTTTC.

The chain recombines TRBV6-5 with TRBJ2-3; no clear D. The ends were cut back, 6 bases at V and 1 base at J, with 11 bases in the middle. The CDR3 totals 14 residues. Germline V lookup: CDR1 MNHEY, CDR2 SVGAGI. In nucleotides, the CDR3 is TGTGCCAGCAGCCTGGACCTCGGCACAGATACGCAGTATTTT. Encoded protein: CASSLDLGTDTQYF.

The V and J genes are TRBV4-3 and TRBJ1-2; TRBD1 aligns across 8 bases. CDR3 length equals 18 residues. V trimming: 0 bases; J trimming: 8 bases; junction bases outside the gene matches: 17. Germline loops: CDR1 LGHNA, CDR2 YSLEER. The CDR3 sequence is CASSQDPASTGVVQGYTF. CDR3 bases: TGCGCCAGCAGCCAAGATCCCGCCTCGACAGGGGTGGTACAGGGCTACACCTTC.

CDR3 nucleotides: TGTGCCAGCAGCAGGGTGAGGGGGCCCAACTACAATGAGCAGTTCTTC. Translating gives CASSRVRGPNYNEQFF. The gene calls are TRBV9 and TRBJ2-1; 7 bases fit TRBD1. CDR3 length: 16 amino acids. V lost 4 bases, J lost 3 bases, and 10 bases stayed unmatched. In germline, CDR1 is SGDLS, CDR2 YYNGEE.

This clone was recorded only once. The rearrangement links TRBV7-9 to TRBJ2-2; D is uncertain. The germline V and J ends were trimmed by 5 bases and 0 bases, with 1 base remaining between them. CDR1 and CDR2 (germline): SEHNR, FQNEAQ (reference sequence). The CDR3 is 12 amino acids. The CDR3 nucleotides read TGTGCCAGCAGCACGAACACCGGGGAGCTGTTTTTT. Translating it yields CASSTNTGELFF.

CDR3 loop: CATSRDPYEQFF. The CDR3 DNA follows: TGTGCCACCAGCAGAGATCCCTATGAGCAGTTCTTC. The chain uses TRBV15 and TRBJ2-1; D remains unclear. Per germline, CDR1 LNHNV and CDR2 YYDKDF (reference sequence). The CDR3 runs to 12 residues. Trimming cost V 0 bases and J 8 bases, with 5 bases left between them.

CDR3 region: CASSEEVTNTGELFF. DNA for the CDR3: TGTGCCAGCAGCGAAGAAGTAACGAACACCGGGGAGCTGTTTTTT. The gene calls are TRBV7-6 and TRBJ2-2, with D hard to call. The V gene lost 5 bases and the J gene lost 0 bases, with 10 bases spanning the gap. This CDR3 comprises 15 residues. The germline V gene has CDR1 SGHVS and CDR2 FNYEAQ.

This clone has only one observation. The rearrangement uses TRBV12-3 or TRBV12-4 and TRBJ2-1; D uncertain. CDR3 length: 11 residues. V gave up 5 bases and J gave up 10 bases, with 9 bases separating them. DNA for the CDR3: TGTGCCAGCAGTCCCCAAGAAGAGCAGTTCTTC. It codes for CASSPQEEQFF.

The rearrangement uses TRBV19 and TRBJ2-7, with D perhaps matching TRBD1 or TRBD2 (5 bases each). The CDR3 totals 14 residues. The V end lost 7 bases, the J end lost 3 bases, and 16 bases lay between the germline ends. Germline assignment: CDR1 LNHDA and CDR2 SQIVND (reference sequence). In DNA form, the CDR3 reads TGTGCCAGTAACCCGGGACGGTCGGGCTACGAGCAGTACTTC. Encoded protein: CASNPGRSGYEQYF.

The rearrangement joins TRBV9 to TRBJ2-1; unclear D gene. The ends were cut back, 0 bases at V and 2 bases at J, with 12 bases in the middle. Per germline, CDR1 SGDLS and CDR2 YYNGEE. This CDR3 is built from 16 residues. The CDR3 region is CASSVAMRGTYNEQFF. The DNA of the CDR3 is TGTGCCAGCAGCGTAGCTATGCGCGGAACCTACAATGAGCAGTTCTTC.

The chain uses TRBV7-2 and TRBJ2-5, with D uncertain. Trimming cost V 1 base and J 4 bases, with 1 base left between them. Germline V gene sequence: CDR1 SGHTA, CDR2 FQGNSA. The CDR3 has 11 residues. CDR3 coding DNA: TGTGCCAGCAGCTTAGTAGAGACCCAGTACTTC. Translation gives CASSLVETQYF.

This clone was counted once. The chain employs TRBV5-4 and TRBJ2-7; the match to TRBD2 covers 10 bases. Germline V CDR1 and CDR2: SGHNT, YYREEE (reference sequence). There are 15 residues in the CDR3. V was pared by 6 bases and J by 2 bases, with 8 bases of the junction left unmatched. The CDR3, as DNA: TGTGCCAGCACACAGAGGACTAGCGGTCCCTACGAGCAGTACTTC. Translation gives CASTQRTSGPYEQYF. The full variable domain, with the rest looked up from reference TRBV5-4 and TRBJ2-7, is ETGVTQSPTHLIKTRGQQVTLRCSSQSGHNTVSWYQQALGQGPQFIFQYYREEENGRGNFPPRFSGLQFPNYSSELNVNALELDDSALYLCASTQRTSGPYEQYFGPGTRLTVT.

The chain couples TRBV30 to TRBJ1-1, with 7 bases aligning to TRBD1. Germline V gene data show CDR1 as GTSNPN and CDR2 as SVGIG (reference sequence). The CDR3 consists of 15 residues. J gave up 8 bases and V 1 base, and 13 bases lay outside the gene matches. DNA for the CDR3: TGTGCCTGGAGTGCAAAGGGGCAGAGGGGGCCCGAAGCTTTCTTT. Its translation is CAWSAKGQRGPEAFF.

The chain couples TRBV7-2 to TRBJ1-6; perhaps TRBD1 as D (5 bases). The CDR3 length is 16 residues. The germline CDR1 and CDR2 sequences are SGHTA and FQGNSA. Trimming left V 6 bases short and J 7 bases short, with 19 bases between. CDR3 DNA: TGTGCCAGCAGTCAAGGGAAGGGACGGGGAAATTCACCCCTCCACTTT. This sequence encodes CASSQGKGRGNSPLHF.

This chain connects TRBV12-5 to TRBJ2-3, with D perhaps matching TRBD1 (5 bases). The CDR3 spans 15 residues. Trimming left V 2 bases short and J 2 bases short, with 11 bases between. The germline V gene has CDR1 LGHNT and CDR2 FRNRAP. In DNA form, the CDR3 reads TGTGCTAGTGGTTTGCAGGTAGGGGTCACAGATACGCAGTATTTT. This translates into CASGLQVGVTDTQYF.